This TCR beta chain was identified during a study of Ad26.COV2.S vaccination and SARS-CoV-2 variants. Whole-study context: Intramuscular Ad26.COV2.S at 5x10^10 or 1x10^11 viral particles.

Worth noting for this clone: Its cognate antigen is unknown.

Treatment given: 15 to 20 received Ad26.COV2.S at low or high dose, single or two shots; 5 received placebo; per-sample allocation not given. All samples were drawn on day 63, counting from the first vaccine or placebo injection. The sample came from a Boston adult aged 18-55 years. Wuhan-strain SARS-CoV-2 spike was expressed by the Ad26 vector that made up the vaccine. Study-level results: Spike-specific TCR breadth ran higher among vaccine recipients than placebo recipients.

Profiled with immunoSEQ multiplex PCR; TCRdb holds only in-frame clones, not every one. The sample lists over 300,000 clones; about four fifths were seen once. The CDR3 spans 14 residues. Germline V lookup: CDR1 KGHDR, CDR2 SFDVKD. Between the trimmed V and J ends, which lost 2 bases and 4 bases, there was a span of 9 bases. The source is a person aged 18-60 years who received the Ad26.COV2.S COVID-19 vaccine or a placebo. The chain joins TRBV24-1 to TRBJ2-3; unclear D gene. Sequencing was performed on peripheral blood, taken in a trial of Ad26.COV2.S vaccine versus placebo. CDR3 region: CATSDYDIADTQYF. In DNA, the CDR3 is TGTGCCACCAGTGATTATGATATAGCAGATACGCAGTATTTT.